The 20 T cell receptor beta chains in this list originate from one sample, sequenced in a study of shared clonotypes between healthy human individuals. The method was immunoSEQ multiplex PCR; TCRdb's version includes in-frame clones alone and lacks a portion of them. The data show approximately 460,000 clones, 77% seen once. Sequenced sample: PBMCs. These receptors all stem from a middle-aged woman in good health. Some clones in this sample may be carry-over from other donors' samples.

Comments on this clone: Only one base separates this from a far larger clonotype, so it likely reflects a read error. Within the sample, other DNA sequences also encode this same CDR3. The chain combines TRBV5-4 with TRBJ2-2, with D perhaps matching TRBD2 (5 bases). Germline CDR1 reads SGHNT; CDR2 reads YYREEE (reference sequence). The CDR3 sequence is 15 residues long. CDR3: CASSFSRANTGELFF. For the CDR3, the DNA is TGTGCCAGCAGCTTTTCCAGAGCGAACACCGGGGAGCTGTTTTTC. Full variable domain (missing parts from reference TRBV5-4 and TRBJ2-2): ETGVTQSPTHLIKTRGQQVTLRCSSQSGHNTVSWYQQALGQGPQFIFQYYREEENGRGNFPPRFSGLQFPNYSSELNVNALELDDSALYLCASSFSRANTGELFFGEGSRLTVL.

The chain is built from TRBV18 and TRBJ2-7, with 13 bases fitting TRBD2. J lost 3 bases, V lost 3 bases, and 5 bases had no gene match. Germline assignment: CDR1 KGHSH and CDR2 LQKENI. CDR3 size: 16 residues. CDR3: CASSPGLAGANYEQYF. The CDR3 nucleotides are TGTGCCAGCTCACCTGGACTAGCGGGGGCGAACTACGAGCAGTACTTC.

The CDR3 region has the DNA TGTGCCAGCAGTTTATTTGGAGGGGCGAACACTGAAGCTTTCTTT. Translated, it gives CASSLFGGANTEAFF. The chain has TRBV27 and TRBJ1-1; the D gene is possibly TRBD1 (5 bases). V was cut by 1 base and J by 1 base, with 10 bases left in between. Looked up from germline, CDR1 is MNHEY and CDR2 is SMNVEV (reference sequence). The CDR3 is 15 amino acids.

On this clone itself: Compared with germline, one end of the junction differs, possibly owing to a read error. The chain uses TRBV9 and TRBJ2-1; TRBD2 matches at 11 bases. Looked up from germline, CDR1 is SGDLS and CDR2 is YYNGEE. This CDR3 is built from 12 residues. CDR3 amino acids: CASSDLAGGLIF. The CDR3, as DNA: TGTGCCAGCAGCGATTTAGCGGGAGGGTTGATCTTC.

This clone was recorded a few times. A far bigger clonotype differs at one base, so this is likely a read error. The sample holds other DNA sequences that translate to the same CDR3. This chain joins TRBV30 and TRBJ2-7; 7 bases are a match to TRBD1. CDR1 GTSNPN and CDR2 SVGIG come from the germline V gene (reference sequence). CDR3 length equals 12 residues. This chain's CDR3 is CAWSPSRGEQYF. The CDR3 bases are TGCGCCTGGAGTCCCTCCAGGGGGGAGCAGTACTTC.

V usage is TRBV6-1 and J usage is TRBJ1-1, with 7 nucleotides matching TRBD1. Germline-derived CDR1 and CDR2 are MNHNS and SASEGT. The V segment lost 5 bases and the J segment 3 bases; nucleotides outside the gene matches: 9. The CDR3 runs to 15 residues. DNA of the CDR3: TGTGCCAGCAGTCAACCTTGGGACAGACACACTGAAGCTTTCTTT. Translating it yields CASSQPWDRHTEAFF.

This clone came up many times. This chain connects TRBV4-3 to TRBJ2-1; 11 bases line up with TRBD2. Losses at the gene ends were 1 base for V and 3 bases for J; bases not matched to a gene: 2. This CDR3 spans 16 amino acids. Germline CDR1 is LGHNA and CDR2 is YSLEER. The CDR3 sequence: CASSQGLAGGYNEQFF. CDR3 in DNA: TGCGCCAGCAGCCAAGGGCTAGCGGGAGGCTACAATGAGCAGTTCTTC.

This clone appeared once. The V and J genes are TRBV6-6 and TRBJ2-7, with TRBD1 matching over 8 bases. This CDR3 has 14 residues. V lost 5 bases, J lost 3 bases, and 6 bases stayed unmatched. Germline CDR1 MNHNY, CDR2 SVGAGI (reference sequence). The CDR3 DNA sequence: TGTGCCAGCAGTACCTCGACAGGGGTCTACGAGCAGTACTTC. Its translation: CASSTSTGVYEQYF.

This clone occurred once. J is TRBJ2-1 and V is TRBV5-6; 9 nucleotides match TRBD1. The J segment lost 1 base and the V segment lost 3 bases, leaving 2 bases of the junction unmatched. Germline V CDR1 and CDR2: SGHDT, YYEEEE. The CDR3 contains 15 residues. The CDR3 spells CASSYGTGSYNEQFF. Here the CDR3 DNA reads TGTGCCAGCAGCTACGGGACAGGGTCCTACAATGAGCAGTTCTTC.

This chain links TRBV2 with TRBJ1-1; D gene uncertain. CDR1 is SNHLY and CDR2 is FYNNEI in the germline V gene. The CDR3 is 14 residues long. V was pared by 4 bases and J by 3 bases, with 12 bases between. The CDR3 here is CASSVAALDTEAFF. The CDR3 DNA sequence: TGTGCCAGCAGTGTAGCGGCTTTGGACACTGAAGCTTTCTTT. The variable domain in full, completed from reference TRBV2 and TRBJ1-1, reads EPEVTQTPSHQVTQMGQEVILRCVPISNHLYFYWYRQILGQKVEFLVSFYNNEISEKSEIFDDQFSVERPDGSNFTLKIRSTKLEDSAMYFCASSVAALDTEAFFGQGTRLTVV.

CDR3 protein: CASSIGTGQGYGYTF. DNA for the CDR3: TGTGCCAGTAGTATCGGGACAGGGCAAGGGTATGGCTACACCTTC. The V call is TRBV19, the J call TRBJ1-2; 9 bases agree with TRBD1. CDR3 length equals 15 residues. Germline loops: CDR1 LNHDA, CDR2 SQIVND (reference sequence). V dropped 3 bases and J dropped 5; count of bases not matched to a gene: 7.

Note on this clone: Given a much more abundant clone one base away, this may be a read error. The rearrangement uses TRBV4-1 and TRBJ2-3; D gene unclear. Germline assignment: CDR1 MGHRA and CDR2 YSYEKL. The CDR3 contains 15 residues. DNA of the CDR3: TGCGCCAGCAGCGTCATTGGGGTTAGCACAGATACGCGGTATTTT. It encodes CASSVIGVSTDTRYF.

The chain carries TRBV4-2 and TRBJ2-2; weak D call: TRBD2 (5 bases). The CDR3 spans 15 residues. Germline values: CDR1 LGHNA, CDR2 YNFKEQ. The V end lost 1 base, the J end lost 6 bases, and 12 bases lay between the germline ends. The CDR3 sequence: CASSQVEGRAGELFF. The CDR3 region has the DNA TGTGCCAGCAGCCAAGTTGAGGGAAGGGCCGGGGAGCTGTTTTTT.

Remarks on this clone: A far larger clone lies a single base away; this is likely a read error. The chain links TRBV5-1 to TRBJ1-4; 8 bases map to TRBD1. This CDR3 is 15 amino acids long. The germline gives CDR1 SGHRS, CDR2 YFSETQ. V was clipped by 4 bases and J by 6 bases; unmatched bases: 8. CDR3 protein: CASSSGRGRDEKLFF. Here the CDR3 DNA reads TGCGCCAGCAGCAGTGGCAGGGGGCGGGATGAAAAACTGTTTTTT.

Turning to this clone: A far larger clone differs by one base, so this is likely a read error. The sample contains more than one DNA sequence encoding this CDR3. This chain connects TRBV20-1 to TRBJ2-5; TRBD2 is a possible D gene (5 bases). Germline values: CDR1 DFQATT, CDR2 SNEGSKA (reference sequence). The CDR3 spans 11 residues. CDR3 DNA sequence: TGCAGCGCTAGAGTCGGAGGTCATCGGTACTTC. This gives the protein CSARVGGHRYF.

The chain employs TRBV7-2 and TRBJ1-5; D is perhaps TRBD1 (6 bases). With 5 bases removed from V and 7 bases from J, the gap between germline ends came to 18 bases. The CDR3 runs to 15 residues. Germline assignment: CDR1 SGHTA and CDR2 FQGNSA. CDR3 loop: CASSQGRGHSQPQHF. Written as DNA, the CDR3 is TGTGCCAGCAGCCAAGGACGGGGGCATAGCCAGCCCCAGCATTTT.

The chain combines TRBV27 with TRBJ2-7, with 8 positions matching TRBD2. Per the germline V gene, CDR1 is MNHEY and CDR2 is SMNVEV (reference sequence). The CDR3 sequence is 13 residues long. Germline trimming cut 5 bases from V and 6 bases from J; bases unmatched to any gene: 6. The CDR3 DNA reads TGTGCCAGCAGTCCGGGACTAGTTGGCGAGCAGTACTTC. As protein: CASSPGLVGEQYF.

Notes on this clone: A read error may explain this, as a much larger clone is one base away. The identical CDR3 is also encoded by other nucleotide sequences in the sample. The chain recombines TRBV29-1 with TRBJ2-1; D is possibly TRBD2 (5 bases). Germline V gives CDR1 SQVTM, CDR2 ANQGSEA. Trimming removed 5 bases from V and 0 bases from J, with 17 bases in between. The CDR3 runs to 16 residues. The DNA for the CDR3 is TGCAGCGTTACCGGACTGATTGGCTCCTCCTACAATGAGCAGTTCTTC. Translated: CSVTGLIGSSYNEQFF.

Of note for this clone: The sample contains more than one DNA sequence encoding this CDR3. This rearrangement joins TRBV5-1 to TRBJ2-1; 10 nucleotides agree with TRBD2. The CDR3 loop spans 15 amino acids. The ends lost 4 bases at V and 1 base at J; junction bases unmatched: 2. Germline CDR1 SGHRS, CDR2 YFSETQ. This CDR3 reads CASSRTSGSYNEQFF. The DNA of the CDR3 is TGCGCCAGCAGCCGGACTAGCGGATCCTACAATGAGCAGTTCTTC. The whole variable domain, filled in from reference TRBV5-1 and TRBJ2-1, reads KAGVTQTPRYLIKTRGQQVTLSCSPISGHRSVSWYQQTPGQGLQFLFEYFSETQRNKGNFPGRFSGRQFSNSRSEMNVSTLELGDSALYLCASSRTSGSYNEQFFGPGTRLTVL.

The chain links TRBV28 to TRBJ2-7; 8 positions agree with TRBD1. Germline V CDR1 and CDR2: MDHEN, SYDVKM. V dropped 5 bases and J dropped 2; count of bases not matched to a gene: 5. The CDR3 consists of 14 residues. CDR3 in amino acids: CASSTRGRAYEQYF. The CDR3 region has the DNA TGTGCCAGCAGTACCAGGGGGCGCGCCTACGAGCAGTACTTC.